This TCR beta chain derives from a study of T-cell reconstitution after alpha-beta-depleted transplantation in children. During its preparation, the TCRbeta library received unique molecular identifiers. TCRdb re-analysed the PCR reads in MiXCR, keeping a single row per CDR3 protein. The sample has over 450,000 distinct CDR3 sequences; approximately 10% are singletons. CDR1 is SGHTA and CDR2 is FQGNSA in the germline V gene. CDR3 length: 15 amino acids. Trimming left V 5 bases short and J 0 bases short, with 12 bases between. Study-wide findings and caveats: The authors attributed T-cell counts and diversity one year after transplant mostly to newly produced T cells. Certain patients had high TCRbeta diversity at day 60, and it came from recipient T cells and thymic progenitors that survived.

In this sample, this clonotype turned up many times. Its antigen is as yet unknown. This TCR came from a child aged 2-15 years with inherited bone marrow failure, due to receive a stem cell transplant. Material: PBMCs, obtained before TCRalphabeta/CD19-depleted stem cell transplant. The V call is TRBV7-2, the J call TRBJ2-3; D is ambiguous. The CDR3 nucleotides are TGTGCCAGCAGCCCCGGGTTCACTAGCACAGATACGCAGTATTTT. Its translation is CASSPGFTSTDTQYF.